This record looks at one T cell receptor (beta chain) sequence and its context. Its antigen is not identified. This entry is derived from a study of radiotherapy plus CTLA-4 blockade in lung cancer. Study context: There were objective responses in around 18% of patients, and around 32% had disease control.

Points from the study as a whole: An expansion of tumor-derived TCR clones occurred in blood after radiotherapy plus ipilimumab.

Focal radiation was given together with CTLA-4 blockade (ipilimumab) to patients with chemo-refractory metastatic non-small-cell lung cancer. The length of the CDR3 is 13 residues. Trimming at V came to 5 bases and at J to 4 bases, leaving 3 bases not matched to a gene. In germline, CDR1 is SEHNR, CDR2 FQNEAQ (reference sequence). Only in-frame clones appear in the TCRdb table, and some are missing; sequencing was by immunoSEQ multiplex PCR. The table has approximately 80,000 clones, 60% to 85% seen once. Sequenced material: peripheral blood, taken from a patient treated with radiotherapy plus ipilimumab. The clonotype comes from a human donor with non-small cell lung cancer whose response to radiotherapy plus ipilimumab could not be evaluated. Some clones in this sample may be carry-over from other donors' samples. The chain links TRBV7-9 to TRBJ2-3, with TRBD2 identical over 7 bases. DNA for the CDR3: TGTGCCAGCAGCCAGGGAGGGGCAGATACGCAGTATTTT. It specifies CASSQGGADTQYF.